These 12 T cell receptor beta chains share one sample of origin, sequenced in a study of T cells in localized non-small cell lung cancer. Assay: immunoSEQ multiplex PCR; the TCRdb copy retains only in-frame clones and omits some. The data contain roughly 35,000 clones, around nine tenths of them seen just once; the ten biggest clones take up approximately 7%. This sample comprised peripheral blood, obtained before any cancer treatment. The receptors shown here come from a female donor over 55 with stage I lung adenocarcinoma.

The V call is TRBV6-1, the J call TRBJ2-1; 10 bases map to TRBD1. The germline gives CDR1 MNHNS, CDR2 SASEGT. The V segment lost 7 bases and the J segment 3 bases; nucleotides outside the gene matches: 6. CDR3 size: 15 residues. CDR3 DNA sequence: TGTGCCAGCACCGGGGGACAGGGGATCTACAATGAGCAGTTCTTC. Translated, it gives CASTGGQGIYNEQFF.

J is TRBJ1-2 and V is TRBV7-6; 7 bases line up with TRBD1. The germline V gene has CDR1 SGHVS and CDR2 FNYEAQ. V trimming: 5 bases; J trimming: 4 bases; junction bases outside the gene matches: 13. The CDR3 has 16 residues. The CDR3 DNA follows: TGTGCCAGCAGCACCGCTCCGGGACAGCAAAGCTATGGCTACACCTTC. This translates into CASSTAPGQQSYGYTF.

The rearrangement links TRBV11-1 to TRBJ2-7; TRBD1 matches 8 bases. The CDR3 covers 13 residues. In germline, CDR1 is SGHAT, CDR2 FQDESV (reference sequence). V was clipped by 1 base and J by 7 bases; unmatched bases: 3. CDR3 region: CASSLGRDREQYV. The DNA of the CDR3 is TGTGCCAGCAGCTTAGGCCGGGACAGGGAGCAGTACGTC.

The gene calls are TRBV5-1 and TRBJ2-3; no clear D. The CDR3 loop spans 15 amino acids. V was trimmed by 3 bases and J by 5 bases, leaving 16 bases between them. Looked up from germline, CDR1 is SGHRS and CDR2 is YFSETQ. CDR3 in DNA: TGCGCCAGCAGCTATACTGGGCCAAGAGAAGATACGCAGTATTTT. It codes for CASSYTGPREDTQYF.

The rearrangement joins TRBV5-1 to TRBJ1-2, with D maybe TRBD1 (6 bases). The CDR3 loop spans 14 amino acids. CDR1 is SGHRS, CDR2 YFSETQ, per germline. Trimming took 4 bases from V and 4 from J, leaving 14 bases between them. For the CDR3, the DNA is TGCGCCAGCAGCCCCCCCCGGACAGCCTATGGCTACACCTTC. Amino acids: CASSPPRTAYGYTF.

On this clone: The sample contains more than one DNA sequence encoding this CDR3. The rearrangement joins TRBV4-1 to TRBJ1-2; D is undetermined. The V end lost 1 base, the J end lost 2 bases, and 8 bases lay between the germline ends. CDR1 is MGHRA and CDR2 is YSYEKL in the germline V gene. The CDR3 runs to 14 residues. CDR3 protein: CASSQVVGNYGYTF. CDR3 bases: TGCGCCAGCAGCCAAGTTGTCGGCAACTATGGCTACACCTTC.

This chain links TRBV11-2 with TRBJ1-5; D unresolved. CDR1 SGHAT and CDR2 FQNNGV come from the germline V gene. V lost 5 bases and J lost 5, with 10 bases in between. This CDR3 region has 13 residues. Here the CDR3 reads CASSQERDQPQHF. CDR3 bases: TGTGCCAGCAGCCAAGAAAGGGATCAGCCCCAGCATTTT.

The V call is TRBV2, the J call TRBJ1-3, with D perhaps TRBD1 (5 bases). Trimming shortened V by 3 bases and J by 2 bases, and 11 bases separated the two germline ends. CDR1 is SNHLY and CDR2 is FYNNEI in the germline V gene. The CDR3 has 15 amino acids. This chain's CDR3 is CASSDIGVAGNTIYF. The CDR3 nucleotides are TGTGCCAGCAGTGATATAGGGGTAGCTGGAAACACCATATATTTT.

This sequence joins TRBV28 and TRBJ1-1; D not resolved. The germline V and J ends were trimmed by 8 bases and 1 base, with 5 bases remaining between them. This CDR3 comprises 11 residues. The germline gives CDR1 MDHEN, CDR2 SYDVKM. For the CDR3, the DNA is TGTGCCAGCGTGAAGAACACTGAAGCTTTCTTT. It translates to CASVKNTEAFF.

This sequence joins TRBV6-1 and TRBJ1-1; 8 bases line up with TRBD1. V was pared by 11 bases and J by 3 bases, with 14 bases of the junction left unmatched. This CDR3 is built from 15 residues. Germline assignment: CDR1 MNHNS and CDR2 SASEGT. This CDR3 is CASSRAGGGDTEAFF. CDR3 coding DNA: TGTGCCTCTTCCAGGGCAGGGGGCGGGGACACTGAAGCTTTCTTT.

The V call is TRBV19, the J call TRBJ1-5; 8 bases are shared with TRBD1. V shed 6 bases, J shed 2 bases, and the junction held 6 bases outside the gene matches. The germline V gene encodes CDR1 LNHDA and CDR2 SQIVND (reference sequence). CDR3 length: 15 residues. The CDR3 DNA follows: TGTGCCAGTAGCTTCCCGGGACAGGGCAATCAGCCCCAGCATTTT. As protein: CASSFPGQGNQPQHF.

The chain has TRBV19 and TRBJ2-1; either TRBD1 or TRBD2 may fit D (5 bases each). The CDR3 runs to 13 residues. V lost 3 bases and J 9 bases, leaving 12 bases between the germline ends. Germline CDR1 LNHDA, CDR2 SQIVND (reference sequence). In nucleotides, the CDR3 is TGTGCCAGTAGTATTGTAGGTGGGACTGAGCAGTTCTTC. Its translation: CASSIVGGTEQFF.